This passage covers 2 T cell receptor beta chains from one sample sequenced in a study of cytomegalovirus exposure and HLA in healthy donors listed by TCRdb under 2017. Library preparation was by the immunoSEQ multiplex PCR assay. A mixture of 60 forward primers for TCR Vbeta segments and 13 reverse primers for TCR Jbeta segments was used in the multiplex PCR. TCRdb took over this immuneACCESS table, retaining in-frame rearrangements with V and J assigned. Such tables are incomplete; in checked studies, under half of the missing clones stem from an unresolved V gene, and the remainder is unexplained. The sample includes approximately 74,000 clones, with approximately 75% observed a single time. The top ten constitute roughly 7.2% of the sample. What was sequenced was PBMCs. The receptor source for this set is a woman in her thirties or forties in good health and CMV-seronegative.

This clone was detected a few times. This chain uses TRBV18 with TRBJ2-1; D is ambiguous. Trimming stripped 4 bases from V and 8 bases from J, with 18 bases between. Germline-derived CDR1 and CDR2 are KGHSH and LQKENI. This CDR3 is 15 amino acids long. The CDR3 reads CASSLGGRSLDEQFF. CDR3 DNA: TGTGCCAGCTCACTAGGTGGCAGGTCGTTGGATGAGCAGTTCTTC.

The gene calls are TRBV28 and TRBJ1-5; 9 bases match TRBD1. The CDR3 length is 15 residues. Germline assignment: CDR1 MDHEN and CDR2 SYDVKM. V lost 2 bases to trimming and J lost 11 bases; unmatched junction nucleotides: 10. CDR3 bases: TGTGCCAGCAGTTTAGGGTCGGGACAGGGTCCGACCCAGCATTTT. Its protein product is CASSLGSGQGPTQHF.